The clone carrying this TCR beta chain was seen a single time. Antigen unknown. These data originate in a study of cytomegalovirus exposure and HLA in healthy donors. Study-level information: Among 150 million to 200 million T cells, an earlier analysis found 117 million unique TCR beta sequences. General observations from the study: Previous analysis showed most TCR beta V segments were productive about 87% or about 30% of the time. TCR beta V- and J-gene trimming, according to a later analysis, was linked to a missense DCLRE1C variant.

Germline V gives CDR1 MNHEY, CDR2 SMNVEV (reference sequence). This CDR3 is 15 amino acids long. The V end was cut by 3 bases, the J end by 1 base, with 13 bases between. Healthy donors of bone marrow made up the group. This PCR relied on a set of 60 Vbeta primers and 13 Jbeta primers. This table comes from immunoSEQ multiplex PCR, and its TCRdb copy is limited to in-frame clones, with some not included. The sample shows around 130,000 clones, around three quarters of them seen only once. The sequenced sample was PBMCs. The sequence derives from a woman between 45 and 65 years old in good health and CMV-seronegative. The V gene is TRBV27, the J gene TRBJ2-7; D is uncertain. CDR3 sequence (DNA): TGTGCCAGCAGTTTTCGGTCAGGTAAATCCTACGAGCAGTACTTC. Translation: CASSFRSGKSYEQYF.